This T cell receptor beta chain was recovered during a study of T cell responses to AZD1222 COVID-19 vaccine. Using immunoSEQ multiplex PCR, the repertoire was profiled, and TCRdb retains in-frame clones only, with some absent. The table records 180,000 or so clones, 90% to 95% of them present only once. The CDR3 runs to 14 residues. Trimming left V 4 bases short and J 2 bases short, with 9 bases between. Germline-derived CDR1 and CDR2 are SNHLY and FYNNEI. Second-dose intervals of approximately 4 or approximately 12 weeks were pooled. Notes on the study in general: Breadth and depth of Spike-specific TCRs rose after two AZD1222 doses.

Comments on this clone: The antigen is undetermined.

The gene calls are TRBV2 and TRBJ1-5; D uncertain. This TCR derives from an adult who received the AZD1222 COVID-19 vaccine. Sequenced material: peripheral blood, taken 28 days after the second AZD1222 dose. CDR3 DNA: TGTGCCAGCAGTGCTGCTTGGGGCAATCAGCCCCAGCATTTT. This encodes CASSAAWGNQPQHF.